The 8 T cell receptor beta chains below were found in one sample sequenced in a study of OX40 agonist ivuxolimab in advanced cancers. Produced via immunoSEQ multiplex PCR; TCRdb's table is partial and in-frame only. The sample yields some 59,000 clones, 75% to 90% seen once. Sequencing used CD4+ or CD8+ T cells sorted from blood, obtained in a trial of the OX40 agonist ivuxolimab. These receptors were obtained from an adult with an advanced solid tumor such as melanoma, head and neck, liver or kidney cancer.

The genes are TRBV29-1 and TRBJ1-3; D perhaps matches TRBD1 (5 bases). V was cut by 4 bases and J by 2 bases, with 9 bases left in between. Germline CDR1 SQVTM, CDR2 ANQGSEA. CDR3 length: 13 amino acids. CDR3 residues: CSVVATAGNTIYF. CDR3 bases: TGCAGCGTTGTTGCGACAGCTGGAAACACCATATATTTT.

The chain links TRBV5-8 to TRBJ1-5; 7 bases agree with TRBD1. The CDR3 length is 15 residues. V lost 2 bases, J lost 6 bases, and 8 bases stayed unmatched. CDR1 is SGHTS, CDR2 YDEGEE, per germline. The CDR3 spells CASSFGQAGGQPQHF. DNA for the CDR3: TGTGCCAGCAGCTTTGGACAGGCCGGAGGTCAGCCCCAGCATTTT.

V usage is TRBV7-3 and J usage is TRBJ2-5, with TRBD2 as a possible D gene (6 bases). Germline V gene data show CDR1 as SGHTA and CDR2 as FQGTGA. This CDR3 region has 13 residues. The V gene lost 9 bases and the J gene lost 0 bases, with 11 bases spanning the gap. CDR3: CASSRDYQETQYF. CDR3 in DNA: TGTGCCAGTTCGAGGGACTACCAAGAGACCCAGTACTTC.

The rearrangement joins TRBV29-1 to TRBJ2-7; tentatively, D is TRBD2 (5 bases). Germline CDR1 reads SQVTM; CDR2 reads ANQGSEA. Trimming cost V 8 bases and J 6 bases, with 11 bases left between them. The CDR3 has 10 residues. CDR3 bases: TGCAGCCCCCCTCGGGGCGAGCAGTACTTC. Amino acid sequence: CSPPRGEQYF.

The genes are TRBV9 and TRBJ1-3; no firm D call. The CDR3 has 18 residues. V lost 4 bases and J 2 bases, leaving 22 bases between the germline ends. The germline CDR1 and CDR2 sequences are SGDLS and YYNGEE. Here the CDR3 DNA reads TGTGCCAGCAGCCCTCTACGAGGACGCCAGGTCGCTGGAAACACCATATATTTT. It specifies CASSPLRGRQVAGNTIYF.

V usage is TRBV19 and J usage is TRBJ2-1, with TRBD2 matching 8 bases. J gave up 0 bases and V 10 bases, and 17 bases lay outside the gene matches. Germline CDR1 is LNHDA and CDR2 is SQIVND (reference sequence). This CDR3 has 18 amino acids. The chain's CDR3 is CATTLLAGIISSYNEQFF. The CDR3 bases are TGTGCCACAACCCTCCTAGCGGGCATAATTAGCTCCTACAATGAGCAGTTCTTC. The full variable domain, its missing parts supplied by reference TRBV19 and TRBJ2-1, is DGGITQSPKYLFRKEGQNVTLSCEQNLNHDAMYWYRQDPGQGLRLIYYSQIVNDFQKGDIAEGYSVSREKKESFPLTVTSAQKNPTAFYLCATTLLAGIISSYNEQFFGPGTRLTVL.

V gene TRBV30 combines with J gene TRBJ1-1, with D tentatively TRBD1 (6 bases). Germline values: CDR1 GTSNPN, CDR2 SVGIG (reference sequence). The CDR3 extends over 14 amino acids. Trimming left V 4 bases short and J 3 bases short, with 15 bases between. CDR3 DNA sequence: TGTGCCTGGAAAAGTAGCCCAGGGGACACTGAAGCTTTCTTT. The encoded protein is CAWKSSPGDTEAFF. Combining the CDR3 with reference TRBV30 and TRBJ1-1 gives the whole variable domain SQTIHQWPATLVQPVGSPLSLECTVEGTSNPNLYWYRQAAGRGLQLLFYSVGIGQISSEVPQNLSASRPQDRQFILSSKKLLLSDSGFYLCAWKSSPGDTEAFFGQGTRLTVV.

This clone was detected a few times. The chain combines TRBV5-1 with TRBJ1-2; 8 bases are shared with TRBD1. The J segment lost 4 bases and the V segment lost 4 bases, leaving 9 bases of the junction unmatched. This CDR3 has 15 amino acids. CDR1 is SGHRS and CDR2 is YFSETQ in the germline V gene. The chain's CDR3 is CASSTSTGAGYGYTF. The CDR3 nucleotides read TGCGCCAGCAGCACTTCGACAGGGGCGGGCTATGGCTACACCTTC.